Presented here are 26 T cell receptor beta chains from one specimen sequenced in a study of blood T cell repertoires in COVID-19 (dated by TCRdb to the early 2020s). Receptors were amplified or captured by the immunoSEQ multiplex PCR assay. TCRdb provides this immuneACCESS table in a form limited to in-frame rearrangements. Some clones are lacking; in checked studies, under half of them reflect an unresolved V gene, and why the rest are absent is not known. The sample table shows tens of thousands of clones, and roughly four fifths are seen once. Roughly 12% of the sample lies in the top ten. Specimen: peripheral blood. The receptors were gathered from a human donor in a cohort sampled during active COVID-19.

The chain combines TRBV5-1 with TRBJ2-2; 9 bases map to TRBD1. Germline CDR1 is SGHRS and CDR2 is YFSETQ. J gave up 5 bases and V 2 bases, and 10 bases lay outside the gene matches. The CDR3 covers 17 residues. The CDR3 nucleotides are TGCGCCAGCAGCTTAAACAGGGGGCCGGTGCAGACCGGGGAGCTGTTTTTT. As protein: CASSLNRGPVQTGELFF.

This clone was recorded once. This sample also contains other DNA sequences that code for the same CDR3. The CDR3 spells CASSWGGGLEEKLFF. In DNA form, the CDR3 reads TGCGCCAGCAGCTGGGGAGGAGGCTTGGAAGAAAAACTGTTTTTT. This chain connects TRBV5-1 to TRBJ1-4; D not resolved. There are 15 residues in the CDR3. V lost 3 bases to trimming and J lost 8 bases, with 17 bases between them. The germline V gene has CDR1 SGHRS and CDR2 YFSETQ. Using reference TRBV5-1 and TRBJ1-4 for the parts outside the CDR3, the full variable domain is KAGVTQTPRYLIKTRGQQVTLSCSPISGHRSVSWYQQTPGQGLQFLFEYFSETQRNKGNFPGRFSGRQFSNSRSEMNVSTLELGDSALYLCASSWGGGLEEKLFFGSGTQLSVL.

The V and J genes are TRBV5-4 and TRBJ2-4; 8 positions agree with TRBD1. From germline, CDR1 is SGHNT and CDR2 YYREEE (reference sequence). The CDR3 is made up of 12 amino acids. V shed 7 bases and J 7 bases; nucleotides not matched to a gene: 4. The CDR3 sequence: CASSGGTNIQYF. CDR3 nucleotides: TGTGCCAGCTCAGGGGGCACGAACATTCAGTACTTC.

The rearrangement links TRBV7-8 to TRBJ2-5; D is perhaps TRBD2 (6 bases). CDR3 length equals 19 residues. The germline V and J ends were trimmed by 3 bases and 1 base, with 24 bases remaining between them. Germline-derived CDR1 and CDR2 are SGHVS and FQNEAQ. CDR3 DNA sequence: TGTGCCAGCAGCTTCGGGTTGGAATCAGGCGGGGCCCTCCAAGAGACCCAGTACTTC. Amino acids: CASSFGLESGGALQETQYF.

This clone was counted between two and nine times. The DNA of the CDR3 is TGTGCCAGCAGACCAAGGACAGGGCAAGAGACCCAGTACTTC. It yields the protein CASRPRTGQETQYF. The chain carries TRBV6-5 and TRBJ2-5, with TRBD1 matching 8 bases. This CDR3 contains 14 residues. V dropped 6 bases and J dropped 2; count of bases not matched to a gene: 5. Germline CDR1 reads MNHEY; CDR2 reads SVGAGI.

This chain links TRBV19 with TRBJ2-1, with unresolved D. The CDR3 has 14 residues. Trimming left V 4 bases short and J 6 bases short, with 13 bases between. In germline, CDR1 is LNHDA, CDR2 SQIVND (reference sequence). CDR3 loop: CASSTGPDPNEQFF. DNA for the CDR3: TGTGCCAGTAGTACTGGGCCAGATCCCAATGAGCAGTTCTTC.

The J gene is TRBJ1-4, the V gene TRBV2; TRBD1 agrees at 7 bases. The germline V gene encodes CDR1 SNHLY and CDR2 FYNNEI. Trimming cost V 6 bases and J 0 bases; bases outside gene matches: 4. This CDR3 is 15 amino acids long. The CDR3 coding sequence is TGTGCCAGCAGGGCCACAGGGGCAACTAATGAAAAACTGTTTTTT. The encoded protein is CASRATGATNEKLFF.

The chain couples TRBV4-1 to TRBJ2-3; 11 bases are a match to TRBD2. The CDR3 has 17 residues. Germline assignment: CDR1 MGHRA and CDR2 YSYEKL. V was pared by 0 bases and J by 5 bases, with 7 bases of the junction left unmatched. The CDR3 DNA follows: TGCGCCAGCAGCCAAGAAGTTTTTAGCGGGGGGGGAGATACGCAGTATTTT. This encodes CASSQEVFSGGGDTQYF.

The chain couples TRBV3-1 (or the pseudogene TRBV3-2) to TRBJ2-1; 8 nucleotides align to TRBD2. The germline CDR1 and CDR2 sequences are LGHDT and YNNKEL (reference sequence). This CDR3 has 12 residues. V was clipped by 9 bases and J by 9 bases; unmatched bases: 7. Here the CDR3 reads CASGLSGVEQFF. CDR3 nucleotide sequence: TGTGCCAGTGGCCTTAGCGGGGTTGAGCAGTTCTTC.

The chain has TRBV7-9 and TRBJ2-1, with D tentatively TRBD1 (6 bases). The CDR3 has 16 amino acids. The V gene's germline CDR1 is SEHNR and CDR2 FQNEAQ (reference sequence). V was shortened by 10 bases and J by 4 bases, with 23 bases between the two germline ends. The CDR3 sequence: CATPSPWTEIYNEQFF. Here the CDR3 DNA reads TGTGCCACCCCCTCCCCCTGGACAGAGATATACAATGAGCAGTTCTTC.

The sample holds a few counts of this clone. The chain links TRBV20-1 to TRBJ1-2; no definite D call. The CDR3 has 11 amino acids. The V end was cut by 5 bases, the J end by 0 bases, with 4 bases between. Germline lookup yields CDR1 DFQATT and CDR2 SNEGSKA (reference sequence). Here the CDR3 reads CSAYSNYGYTF. For the CDR3, the DNA is TGCAGTGCTTACTCTAACTATGGCTACACCTTC.

This clone turned up a few times. The gene calls are TRBV20-1 and TRBJ2-1; 8 bases map to TRBD2. This CDR3 is built from 14 residues. Germline V gene data show CDR1 as DFQATT and CDR2 as SNEGSKA (reference sequence). Germline trimming cut 3 bases from V and 8 bases from J; bases unmatched to any gene: 9. CDR3 loop: CSASLRGAVYEQFF. Written as DNA, the CDR3 is TGCAGTGCTAGTCTGCGGGGGGCCGTGTATGAGCAGTTCTTC.

The rearrangement uses TRBV28 and TRBJ1-4; D is perhaps TRBD1 (6 bases). The length of the CDR3 is 20 residues. The germline V gene encodes CDR1 MDHEN and CDR2 SYDVKM. V lost 6 bases and J 2 bases, leaving 28 bases between the germline ends. This CDR3 is CASSSRMFGGSTLTNEKLFF. The CDR3 DNA reads TGTGCCAGCAGCTCCAGAATGTTTGGGGGCTCTACTTTGACTAATGAAAAACTGTTTTTT.

The V and J genes are TRBV9 and TRBJ2-7, with D hard to call. The CDR3 sequence is 14 residues long. Looked up from germline, CDR1 is SGDLS and CDR2 is YYNGEE. The V end lost 5 bases, the J end lost 6 bases, and 18 bases lay between the germline ends. CDR3 protein: CASRPGPGSLEQYF. CDR3 in DNA: TGTGCCAGCAGGCCAGGCCCCGGCTCTCTCGAGCAGTACTTC.

V gene TRBV5-1 combines with J gene TRBJ2-5; no clear D. Germline V gives CDR1 SGHRS, CDR2 YFSETQ. The CDR3 has 12 residues. Trimming took 1 base from V and 4 from J, leaving 5 bases between them. CDR3 protein: CASSLTGETQYF. In nucleotides, the CDR3 is TGCGCCAGCAGCTTGACCGGAGAGACCCAGTACTTC.

V and J are TRBV23-1 and TRBJ2-1; 10 nucleotides line up with TRBD2. TRBV23-1 is flagged as an ORF with uncertain function. The CDR3 extends over 16 amino acids. With 4 bases clipped from V and 9 bases from J, the junction kept 12 bases outside the gene matches. The CDR3 region is CASSRPSGRIQGEQFF. DNA of the CDR3: TGCGCCAGCAGTCGACCTAGCGGGAGAATTCAGGGTGAGCAGTTCTTC.

The J gene is TRBJ2-3, the V gene TRBV10-2; 12 bases are a match to TRBD2. After removal of 3 bases from V and 0 bases from J, the junction contained 13 bases not matched to a gene. The CDR3 length is 20 residues. CDR1 and CDR2 (germline): WSHSY, SAAADI. The CDR3 DNA reads as TGCGCCAGCAGTGACCGGACTAGCGGGGTCTCCTCCTCTAGCACAGATACGCAGTATTTT. Protein sequence: CASSDRTSGVSSSSTDTQYF.

The rearrangement links TRBV2 to TRBJ1-1; D is undetermined. Looked up from germline, CDR1 is SNHLY and CDR2 is FYNNEI. This CDR3 is built from 11 residues. V dropped 1 base and J dropped 10 bases, with 7 bases sitting between them. The CDR3 here is CASSEGILAFF. The CDR3 nucleotides read TGTGCCAGCAGTGAAGGTATTCTAGCTTTCTTT.

The chain recombines TRBV2 with TRBJ2-1; D is undetermined. This CDR3 spans 14 amino acids. CDR1 and CDR2 (germline): SNHLY, FYNNEI. V gave up 8 bases and J gave up 0 bases, with 11 bases separating them. CDR3 nucleotide sequence: TGTGCCAGCCGGTCGCCGAGCTCCTACAATGAGCAGTTCTTC. It encodes CASRSPSSYNEQFF.

J is TRBJ2-1 and V is TRBV6-5; D is perhaps TRBD1 (5 bases). The V end was cut by 0 bases, the J end by 10 bases, with 10 bases between. Germline assignment: CDR1 MNHEY and CDR2 SVGAGI. The length of the CDR3 is 13 residues. The CDR3 region is CASSYSRAGEQFF. DNA for the CDR3: TGTGCCAGCAGTTACTCCCGGGCAGGGGAGCAGTTCTTC.

This clone showed up just once. V is TRBV14 and J is TRBJ2-7; D is ambiguous. CDR1 is SGHDN and CDR2 is FVKESK in the germline V gene. The germline V and J ends were trimmed by 4 bases and 3 bases, with 4 bases remaining between them. The CDR3 is made up of 11 amino acids. The CDR3 here is CASSPLYEQYF. The DNA for the CDR3 is TGTGCCAGCAGCCCCCTCTACGAGCAGTACTTC.

The chain combines TRBV11-2 with TRBJ1-1, with unresolved D. This CDR3 comprises 15 residues. The germline V gene has CDR1 SGHAT and CDR2 FQNNGV. Trimming left V 5 bases short and J 0 bases short, with 13 bases between. For the CDR3, the DNA is TGTGCCAGCAGCCCTAGCCTTTACATGAACACTGAAGCTTTCTTT. Translation: CASSPSLYMNTEAFF.

This clone was seen a handful of times. The chain joins TRBV27 to TRBJ1-6, with D possibly TRBD1 on 5 matching bases. Trimming shortened V by 1 base and J by 8 bases, and 6 bases separated the two germline ends. Germline lookup yields CDR1 MNHEY and CDR2 SMNVEV (reference sequence). The CDR3 is 13 residues long. CDR3 in DNA: TGTGCCAGCAGTTTATGGGGGGATTCACCCCTCCACTTT. Encoded protein: CASSLWGDSPLHF.

A few counts support this clone. This chain connects TRBV5-4 to TRBJ1-2; tentative D call: TRBD1 (6 bases). Trimming cost V 0 bases and J 6 bases, with 15 bases left between them. The V gene's germline CDR1 is SGHNT and CDR2 YYREEE (reference sequence). This CDR3 is built from 15 residues. The CDR3 sequence: CASSLAGGRTNGYTF. The CDR3, as DNA: TGTGCCAGCAGCTTGGCCGGGGGGCGTACAAATGGCTACACCTTC.

This CDR3 reads CASSAQGPQPQHF. The CDR3 nucleotides are TGTGCCAGCAGCGCTCAGGGTCCTCAGCCCCAGCATTTT. The chain recombines TRBV7-9 with TRBJ1-5; TRBD1 might be the D (5 bases). Germline V gives CDR1 SEHNR, CDR2 FQNEAQ (reference sequence). CDR3 length equals 13 residues. V was cut by 5 bases and J by 6 bases, with 11 bases left in between.

This clone is deemed large (0.1 to 1%). The chain employs TRBV4-1 and TRBJ1-1; the D is unclear. This CDR3 is built from 14 residues. V was pared by 3 bases and J by 1 base, with 9 bases between. The germline gives CDR1 MGHRA, CDR2 YSYEKL. The CDR3 region has the DNA TGCGCCAGCAGCCAGGGCGGGGAGAACACTGAAGCTTTCTTT. This codes for CASSQGGENTEAFF.